A selection of T cell receptor beta chains follows, all from one sample in a study of cytomegalovirus exposure and HLA in healthy donors. TCRdb's copy holds only in-frame clones and misses some; the assay was immunoSEQ multiplex PCR. The sample yields 150,000 to 200,000 clones, around 80% seen once. The sequenced sample was PBMCs. Source of these receptors: a man in his forties in good health and CMV-seronegative. The CDR3 runs from the conserved cysteine through the conserved F or W. Fields, in order: D gene, J gene, clone size, V gene, CDR3 DNA, CDR3 protein. A D gene is named only where the DNA matches it firmly. Some rows have no size entry. The others give once, few or many, or a class for an expanded clone.

>.|TRBJ1-1|once|TRBV11-3
TGTGCCAGCAGCTCAGGACTTGCTGGATCTCCTTTCTTT
CASSSGLAGSPFF
>TRBD2|TRBJ2-1|few|TRBV19
TGTGCCAGTAGTATATCCGGGACTAGCGGGAGTTACAATGAGCAGTTCTTC
CASSISGTSGSYNEQFF
>TRBD1|TRBJ2-1|few|TRBV10-3
TGTGCCATCAGTTTAGGACAGGGAACGAATAATGAGCAGTTCTTC
CAISLGQGTNNEQFF
>.|TRBJ2-5|.|TRBV7-2
TGTGCCAGCAGTTACTCCGGGACATTACAAGAGACCCAGTACTTC
CASSYSGTLQETQYF
>TRBD1|TRBJ2-2|.|TRBV4-1
TGCGCCAGCAGCCAAGAGACAGGGTTGATCGGGGAGCTGTTTTTT
CASSQETGLIGELFF
>TRBD1|TRBJ2-3|.|TRBV6-5
TGTGCCAGCAGCCGGCAGGGGGCGAGAACAGATACGCAGTATTTT
CASSRQGARTDTQYF
>TRBD1|TRBJ2-7|.|TRBV7-9
TGTGCCAGCACCCAGGACAGGGGGTACGAGCAGTACTTC
CASTQDRGYEQYF
>.|TRBJ2-7|.|TRBV5-6
TGTGCCAGCAGCTACCTGACGGGTGAGCAGTACTTC
CASSYLTGEQYF
>TRBD2|TRBJ2-5|few|TRBV5-4
TGTGCCAGCAGCTCGCAAGGACTAGCGGGGGAGACCCAGTACTTC
CASSSQGLAGETQYF
>.|TRBJ2-5|.|TRBV18
TGTGCCAGCTCACCTACACAGGAGACCCAGTACTTC
CASSPTQETQYF
>.|TRBJ1-5|few|TRBV7-9
TGTGCCAGCAGCCCTATCAATCAGCCCCAGCATTTT
CASSPINQPQHF
>.|TRBJ1-4|few|TRBV4-1
TGCGCCAGCAGCCAAGATACCAGGGCTAATGAAAAACTGTTTTTT
CASSQDTRANEKLFF
>TRBD1|TRBJ2-7|once|TRBV4-3
TGCGCCAGCAGCCAAGATCGGACAGGGGCTACCTACGAGCAGTACTTC
CASSQDRTGATYEQYF
>TRBD1|TRBJ1-6|.|TRBV7-9
TGTGCCAGCAGCTTAGCACAGGGGCTCCACTTT
CASSLAQGLHF
>.|TRBJ2-3|few|TRBV6-5
TGTGCCAGCAGGGGGGGGGCTAACTCAGATACGCAGTATTTT
CASRGGANSDTQYF
>TRBD1|TRBJ1-3|.|TRBV2
TGTGCCAGCAGGGACAGGGGTGGTGGAAACACCATATATTTT
CASRDRGGGNTIYF
>TRBD2|TRBJ2-1|.|TRBV19
TGTGCCAGTAGTCGTGGGACTAGCGGAGTTATGGAGCAGTTCTTC
CASSRGTSGVMEQFF
>.|TRBJ1-2|.|TRBV10-3
TGTGCCATCCGTGGATCGGGGGGCGACTATGGCTACACCTTC
CAIRGSGGDYGYTF
>.|TRBJ2-5|.|TRBV7-2
TGTGCCAGCAGCTCTCAGGGACTTGCACAAAAGACCCAGTACTTC
CASSSQGLAQKTQYF
>TRBD2|TRBJ2-1|.|TRBV5-1
TGCGCCAGCAGCTTGAACGGGGTAGCGGGAGGGGAGCAGTTCTTC
CASSLNGVAGGEQFF
>TRBD1|TRBJ2-7|.|TRBV7-8
TGTGCCAGCAGCTTCCCCCGGGACAGGAGTTACGAGCAGTACTTC
CASSFPRDRSYEQYF
>.|TRBJ2-1|.|TRBV9
TGTGCCAGCAGCTTTGCGGGGCTTTACAATGAGCAGTTCTTC
CASSFAGLYNEQFF
>.|TRBJ2-5|.|TRBV6-5
TGTGCCAGCAGTTACTCATCAGGGCAAGAGACCCAGTACTTC
CASSYSSGQETQYF
>.|TRBJ1-2|.|TRBV7-9
TGTGCCAGCAGTACAGGGTACGGCTACACCTTC
CASSTGYGYTF
>TRBD1|TRBJ2-3|.|TRBV7-2
TGTGCCAGCAGCCCCGGACTGGGCAGGGGGGATACGCAGTATTTT
CASSPGLGRGDTQYF
>TRBD1|TRBJ1-5|few|TRBV19
TGTGCCAGTAGTATCGGGACAGGGGGTTACCAGCCCCAGCATTTT
CASSIGTGGYQPQHF
>TRBD1|TRBJ2-7|.|TRBV29-1
TGCAGCGTTAGGACAGGGGGGCCCTACGAGCAGTACTTC
CSVRTGGPYEQYF
>.|TRBJ2-7|.|TRBV5-6
TGTGCCAGCACCATAAATCCCGGGGAGTGGGGTGAGCAGTACTTC
CASTINPGEWGEQYF
>TRBD1|TRBJ1-6|.|TRBV19
TGTGCCAGTAGTATAGGACAGGGGGCAAATTCACCCCTCCACTTT
CASSIGQGANSPLHF
>.|TRBJ2-7|.|TRBV5-1
TGCGCCAGCAGCTTGGTAGGACAGTCCTACGAGCAGTACTTC
CASSLVGQSYEQYF
>.|TRBJ2-1|.|TRBV14
TGTGCCAGCAGCCAAGGGCACAATGAGCAGTTCTTC
CASSQGHNEQFF
>.|TRBJ1-1|.|TRBV2
TGTGCCAGCAGCCAAGGAGAGAACACTGAAGCTTTCTTT
CASSQGENTEAFF
>TRBD2|TRBJ2-5|few|TRBV27
TGTGCCAGCAGTTTATCCAGCGGGAGGTTAGAGACCCAGTACTTC
CASSLSSGRLETQYF
>TRBD2|TRBJ2-7|once|TRBV7-9
TGTGCCAGCAGCCATGGGACTAGCAGGGAGCAGTACTTC
CASSHGTSREQYF